One and the same sample provided the 8 T cell receptor beta chains below, sequenced in a study of CD8+CD57+ T cells in acquired aplastic anemia. Genomic DNA, serving as template, underwent TCR beta VDJ and CDR3 profiling. Each CDR3 protein is one row after TCRdb ran MiXCR on the reads. The data contain about 120,000 distinct CDR3 sequences, 55% to 70% of them singletons. CD8+CD57+ cell expansion had been shown by flow cytometry in patients chosen for sequencing. Sequencing input: sorted CD4+, CD8+, or CD8+CD57+ T cells (not recorded which) from PBMCs. The receptors derive from a human donor with aplastic anemia.

The sample holds a few counts of this clonotype. The genes are TRBV25-1 and TRBJ2-6, with D perhaps TRBD1 or TRBD2 (6 bases each). The length of the CDR3 is 16 residues. Germline lookup yields CDR1 MGHDK and CDR2 SYGVNS. V was cut by 5 bases and J by 0 bases, with 11 bases left in between. The CDR3 loop is CASSPGGGSGANVLTF. The CDR3 nucleotides read TGTGCCAGCAGTCCCGGGGGCGGCTCTGGGGCCAACGTCCTGACTTTC.

This clonotype was recorded many times. V gene TRBV6-4 combines with J gene TRBJ1-5; perhaps TRBD1 as D (5 bases). The CDR3 runs to 11 residues. V was shortened by 11 bases and J by 11 bases, with 16 bases between the two germline ends. Per germline, CDR1 MRHNA and CDR2 SNTAGT. In DNA, the CDR3 is TGTGCCTGTTGGGGGACCCCGGCCCAGCATTTT. Protein: CACWGTPAQHF.

This clonotype has ten or more counts. The chain uses TRBV7-8 and TRBJ2-5; TRBD1 matches 9 bases. CDR1 SGHVS and CDR2 FQNEAQ come from the germline V gene. The CDR3 consists of 18 residues. The junction had 12 bases not matched to a gene; V was cut back by 1 base and J by 3 bases. The CDR3 DNA reads TGTGCCAGCAGCTTAGGGAAGACCTGGGACAGGGAGAAAGAGACCCAGTACTTC. Translation: CASSLGKTWDREKETQYF.

The genes are TRBV7-9 and TRBJ2-7, with D perhaps given as TRBD1 or TRBD2 (9 bases each). The CDR3 totals 15 residues. CDR1 SEHNR and CDR2 FQNEAQ come from the germline V gene (reference sequence). The V end was cut by 11 bases, the J end by 2 bases, with 22 bases between. The CDR3 sequence is CAGTGGAGGTYEQYF. The CDR3 DNA sequence: TGTGCCGGAACAGGGGGCGCGGGAGGGACCTACGAGCAGTACTTC.

The table lists this clonotype with a few counts. The chain couples TRBV19 to TRBJ1-2; D may be TRBD1 (6 bases). The CDR3 has 15 amino acids. CDR1 and CDR2 (germline): LNHDA, SQIVND (reference sequence). Trimming took 4 bases from V and 4 from J, leaving 16 bases between them. For the CDR3, the DNA is TGTGCCAGTAGTACCGACAGGAATGCTGGCTATGGCTACACCTTC. It codes for CASSTDRNAGYGYTF. The variable domain in full, with the rest retrieved from reference TRBV19 and TRBJ1-2, is DGGITQSPKYLFRKEGQNVTLSCEQNLNHDAMYWYRQDPGQGLRLIYYSQIVNDFQKGDIAEGYSVSREKKESFPLTVTSAQKNPTAFYLCASSTDRNAGYGYTFGSGTRLTVV.

This chain connects TRBV24-1 to TRBJ1-4; maybe TRBD1 (5 bases). The germline V and J ends were trimmed by 11 bases and 8 bases, with 20 bases remaining between them. The CDR3 contains 14 residues. Germline V CDR1 and CDR2: KGHDR, SFDVKD. This CDR3 is CANTDSPQREKLFF. Here the CDR3 DNA reads TGTGCCAACACCGACAGCCCCCAGAGGGAAAAACTGTTTTTT.

The rearrangement links TRBV20-1 to TRBJ1-1, with a tentative D call TRBD1 (6 bases). The V end lost 3 bases, the J end lost 0 bases, and 14 bases lay between the germline ends. The CDR3 covers 15 residues. Germline CDR1 reads DFQATT; CDR2 reads SNEGSKA (reference sequence). The CDR3 coding sequence is TGCAGTGCTAGTGGGTACCAGGGGATGAACACTGAAGCTTTCTTT. As protein: CSASGYQGMNTEAFF.

V gene TRBV7-1 combines with J gene TRBJ2-5; the match to TRBD2 covers 8 bases. TRBV7-1 is labeled an ORF, and its function is uncertain. The CDR3 runs to 18 residues. J lost 5 bases, V lost 6 bases, and 20 bases had no gene match. The CDR3 reads CASSSPPAGVTGGETQYF. CDR3 nucleotide sequence: TGTGCCAGCAGTTCACCACCAGCGGGGGTAACGGGTGGGGAGACCCAGTACTTC.